The 9 T cell receptor beta chains listed next were all sequenced from one sample in a study of T cells after yellow fever vaccination (dated by TCRdb to the late 2010s). The library relied on 5' RACE. TCRdb names Illumina NovaSeq 6000 as the instrument used. The raw public data were reprocessed by TCRdb itself: fastp quality trimming at Q25, MiXCR clonotype calling, in-frame beta chains only. A single entry per CDR3 protein holds the most common genes and DNA from its merged rows. In this sample the table shows 180,000 or so distinct CDR3 sequences, approximately 9.9% of which occur a single time. Just over 35% of the sample is in the top ten clones. Explained via the paper, the treatment or condition label denotes: live attenuated yellow fever vaccine strain. The sample was CD8+ T cells sorted from PBMCs, taken 15 days after the yellow fever booster vaccination. These receptors were collected from a man between 18 and 35 years old who received the YFV17D yellow fever vaccine.

The chain recombines TRBV4-3 with TRBJ1-1; D not resolved. V gave up 0 bases and J gave up 7 bases, with 9 bases separating them. CDR3 length: 13 residues. Germline CDR1 LGHNA, CDR2 YSLEER. CDR3 DNA sequence: TGCGCCAGCAGCCAAGAGTTGACAATTGAAGCTTTCTTT. It specifies CASSQELTIEAFF.

The sample holds many counts of this clonotype. For the CDR3, the DNA is TGTGCCAGCAGTTTACTAGGGGATGAGCAGTTCTTC. Translating gives CASSLLGDEQFF. The gene calls are TRBV27 and TRBJ2-1; a weak D match, TRBD1 (5 bases). Trimming left V 2 bases short and J 8 bases short, with 7 bases between. The CDR3 runs 12 residues. The germline gives CDR1 MNHEY, CDR2 SMNVEV (reference sequence).

This clonotype came up many times. The rearrangement links TRBV5-1 to TRBJ1-1; D call uncertain. Per the germline V gene, CDR1 is SGHRS and CDR2 is YFSETQ. The CDR3 contains 15 residues. Trimming pared 4 bases from V and 1 base from J, leaving 14 bases between. The CDR3 protein is CASSPWWGRNTEAFF. Written as DNA, the CDR3 is TGCGCCAGCAGCCCCTGGTGGGGAAGGAACACTGAAGCTTTCTTT.

The J gene is TRBJ1-2, the V gene TRBV19, with 8 positions matching TRBD1. The germline CDR1 and CDR2 sequences are LNHDA and SQIVND (reference sequence). The length of the CDR3 is 15 residues. The ends lost 4 bases at V and 5 bases at J; junction bases unmatched: 9. The CDR3 DNA reads TGTGCCAGTAGTAAAGGACAGGGAGGTTTATATGGCTACACCTTC. Protein sequence: CASSKGQGGLYGYTF.

The chain links TRBV4-1 to TRBJ1-1; D remains ambiguous. This CDR3 comprises 15 residues. V was shortened by 0 bases and J by 7 bases, with 15 bases between the two germline ends. Looked up from germline, CDR1 is MGHRA and CDR2 is YSYEKL. CDR3 residues: CASSQDPGVLGEAFF. The CDR3 DNA is TGCGCCAGCAGCCAAGATCCGGGTGTCCTAGGTGAAGCTTTCTTT.

V usage is TRBV4-1 and J usage is TRBJ2-2; D gene uncertain. V was cut by 0 bases and J by 7 bases, with 6 bases left in between. The CDR3 length is 13 residues. CDR1 is MGHRA and CDR2 is YSYEKL in the germline V gene. CDR3 protein: CASSQDPGGELFF. The CDR3 coding sequence is TGCGCCAGCAGCCAAGATCCTGGCGGGGAGCTGTTTTTT.

The chain uses TRBV7-9 and TRBJ1-6; unclear D gene. Germline CDR1 and CDR2: SEHNR and FQNEAQ (reference sequence). The CDR3 is made up of 14 amino acids. The ends were cut back, 3 bases at V and 7 bases at J, with 10 bases in the middle. The CDR3 DNA sequence: TGTGCCAGCAGCTTGGGCCGAACGAATTCACCCCTCCACTTT. Its translation is CASSLGRTNSPLHF.

V and J are TRBV6-5 and TRBJ2-2, with TRBD2 as a possible D gene (5 bases). Germline V gene sequence: CDR1 MNHEY, CDR2 SVGAGI. V dropped 6 bases and J dropped 1 base, with 18 bases sitting between them. The CDR3 extends over 17 amino acids. The CDR3 spells CASSSPFGGLNTGELFF. The CDR3 coding sequence is TGTGCCAGCAGCTCCCCTTTCGGAGGCCTGAACACCGGGGAGCTGTTTTTT.

This clonotype was found a few times. V and J are TRBV4-3 and TRBJ2-1, with 7 bases aligning to TRBD2. The CDR3 spans 15 residues. V trimming: 4 bases; J trimming: 7 bases; junction bases outside the gene matches: 10. From germline, CDR1 is LGHNA and CDR2 YSLEER. This CDR3 reads CASSLARRGDNEQFF. CDR3 DNA sequence: TGCGCCAGCAGCCTTGCACGTCGGGGGGATAATGAGCAGTTCTTC.